These 13 T cell receptor beta chains came from one sample sequenced in a study of OX40 agonist ivuxolimab in advanced cancers. TCRdb's copy holds only in-frame clones and misses some; the assay was immunoSEQ multiplex PCR. Of more than 65,000 clones in the sample, approximately 88% were seen once. The sequences come from CD4+ or CD8+ T cells sorted from blood, collected in a trial of the OX40 agonist ivuxolimab. Receptors originate from an adult with an advanced solid tumor such as melanoma, head and neck, liver or kidney cancer.

The V gene is TRBV28, the J gene TRBJ1-5, with 7 bases aligning to TRBD1. The CDR3 runs 15 residues. CDR1 MDHEN and CDR2 SYDVKM come from the germline V gene. The junction had 5 bases not matched to a gene; V was cut back by 6 bases and J by 0 bases. CDR3 bases: TGTGCCAGCAGGCCAGGGGGGACTAGCAATCAGCCCCAGCATTTT. Amino acid sequence: CASRPGGTSNQPQHF.

The rearrangement uses TRBV5-6 and TRBJ1-5, with unresolved D. Trimming left V 1 base short and J 1 base short, with 9 bases between. The germline CDR1 and CDR2 sequences are SGHDT and YYEEEE. The CDR3 is made up of 15 amino acids. This CDR3 is CASSLLGVSNQPQHF. Written as DNA, the CDR3 is TGTGCCAGCAGCTTGCTAGGAGTGAGCAATCAGCCCCAGCATTTT.

The CDR3 bases are TGCGCCAGCAGCTTGGAAGAGGGGGGAAACAATGAGCAGTTCTTC. Amino acid sequence: CASSLEEGGNNEQFF. This rearrangement joins TRBV5-1 to TRBJ2-1, with D possibly called TRBD1 or TRBD2 (6 bases each). The V gene lost 0 bases and the J gene lost 5 bases, with 12 bases spanning the gap. The CDR3 has 15 residues. CDR1 and CDR2 (germline): SGHRS, YFSETQ. The whole variable domain, filled in from reference TRBV5-1 and TRBJ2-1, reads KAGVTQTPRYLIKTRGQQVTLSCSPISGHRSVSWYQQTPGQGLQFLFEYFSETQRNKGNFPGRFSGRQFSNSRSEMNVSTLELGDSALYLCASSLEEGGNNEQFFGPGTRLTVL.

This rearrangement joins TRBV19 to TRBJ2-3, with a weak D call TRBD2 (6 bases). Looked up from germline, CDR1 is LNHDA and CDR2 is SQIVND (reference sequence). CDR3 length: 15 amino acids. The V and J ends lost 0 bases and 2 bases respectively, with 9 bases between them. The DNA for the CDR3 is TGTGCCAGTAGTATAGAAGGGAGGCTCACAGATACGCAGTATTTT. Its protein is CASSIEGRLTDTQYF.

This chain connects TRBV7-9 to TRBJ2-7, with D perhaps being TRBD1 or TRBD2 (6 bases each). Germline lookup yields CDR1 SEHNR and CDR2 FQNEAQ (reference sequence). V gave up 1 base and J gave up 5 bases, with 9 bases separating them. CDR3 length: 13 amino acids. CDR3: CASSLEGGNEQYF. The CDR3 coding sequence is TGTGCCAGCAGCTTAGAGGGGGGTAACGAGCAGTACTTC.

In its sample, this clone was seen once. The V call is TRBV5-4, the J call TRBJ1-1; TRBD1 is a possible D gene (5 bases). The CDR3 is made up of 14 amino acids. Trimming left V 3 bases short and J 3 bases short, with 12 bases between. The germline V gene has CDR1 SGHNT and CDR2 YYREEE (reference sequence). The CDR3 nucleotides are TGTGCCAGCAGCTCGCAGGGTTTCGACACTGAAGCTTTCTTT. This translates into CASSSQGFDTEAFF.

This chain joins TRBV10-3 and TRBJ2-1; TRBD1 is a possible D gene (6 bases). CDR3 length: 13 residues. Trimming removed 3 bases from V and 5 bases from J, with 8 bases in between. Germline lookup yields CDR1 ENHRY and CDR2 SYGVKD. This CDR3 reads CAISDRGDNEQFF. The CDR3 DNA reads as TGTGCCATCAGTGACAGGGGAGACAATGAGCAGTTCTTC.

The rearrangement joins TRBV5-5 to TRBJ2-5; D may be TRBD1 (6 bases). The J call may be mistaken, given a closer DNA end match to TRBJ2-7. The germline CDR1 and CDR2 sequences are SGHKS and YYEKEE (reference sequence). The CDR3 contains 15 residues. The CDR3 sequence is CASSFDRQSSYEQYF. In DNA form, the CDR3 reads TGTGCCAGCAGCTTCGACAGGCAAAGCTCCTACGAGCAGTACTTC.

J is TRBJ1-1 and V is TRBV5-1; TRBD1 aligns across 7 bases. The V segment lost 3 bases and the J segment 2 bases; nucleotides outside the gene matches: 10. Germline-derived CDR1 and CDR2 are SGHRS and YFSETQ. CDR3 length: 16 amino acids. Here the CDR3 DNA reads TGCGCCAGCAGCTCCATGACAGGGCTAAGTAACACTGAAGCTTTCTTT. It yields the protein CASSSMTGLSNTEAFF.

This chain uses TRBV19 with TRBJ2-3, with 10 bases aligning to TRBD1. The CDR3 extends over 16 amino acids. J lost 6 bases, V lost 6 bases, and 12 bases had no gene match. Germline CDR1 is LNHDA and CDR2 is SQIVND (reference sequence). The CDR3: CASSLKPGQGPDTQYF. DNA for the CDR3: TGTGCCAGTAGCCTGAAACCGGGACAGGGGCCGGATACGCAGTATTTT.

The genes are TRBV18 and TRBJ1-1, with a weak D call TRBD1 (6 bases). Germline V gene data show CDR1 as KGHSH and CDR2 as LQKENI. V shed 1 base and J shed 3 bases, with 9 bases lying between them. This CDR3 has 14 amino acids. CDR3: CASSPRGGDTEAFF. CDR3 DNA sequence: TGTGCCAGCTCACCACGGGGGGGCGACACTGAAGCTTTCTTT.

V gene TRBV6-6 combines with J gene TRBJ1-2; D ambiguous. This CDR3 comprises 14 residues. The V gene's germline CDR1 is MNHNY and CDR2 SVGAGI (reference sequence). Trimming took off 0 bases at V and 8 bases at J, with 13 bases between the two ends. The CDR3 spells CASSYSSIYDGYTF. DNA for the CDR3: TGTGCCAGCAGTTACTCGTCTATCTATGACGGCTACACCTTC.

Remarks on this clone: An end of the junction does not agree with germline; a read error may underlie this. V usage is TRBV10-3 and J usage is TRBJ2-7; D uncertain. CDR3 length equals 13 residues. The germline gives CDR1 ENHRY, CDR2 SYGVKD. CDR3: CAIGDGLAYEQYF. CDR3 in DNA: TGTGCCATCGGTGACGGATTAGCCTACGAGCAGTACTTC.